This TCR beta chain was identified in a study of T-cell reconstitution after alpha-beta-depleted transplantation in children. Whole-study results and caveats: Several patients had high TCRbeta diversity at day 60; it came from surviving recipient T cells and thymic progenitors. Reportedly, only several hundred clones from non-depleted graft cells drove alpha-beta T-cell counts at about two months.

This clonotype has only a few counts. Its antigen remains unidentified. Using unique molecular identifiers, the investigators prepared the TCRbeta library. Each CDR3 protein is one row after TCRdb ran MiXCR on the PCR reads. The sample consists of some 130,000 distinct CDR3 sequences, about a tenth of them appearing once. Source: PBMCs, mostly from graft donor cells, taken 180 days after TCRalphabeta/CD19-depleted stem cell transplant. The sequence was obtained from a girl under three years old who had a stem cell transplant for combined immunodeficiency, so the T cells may come from the graft donor.

The CDR3 reads CASSPPREAKNIQYF. CDR3 in DNA: TGTGCCAGCAGTCCACCCAGGGAAGCCAAAAACATTCAGTACTTC. The rearrangement uses TRBV6-2 or TRBV6-3 and TRBJ2-4; D is possibly TRBD1 (5 bases). Trimming stripped 5 bases from V and 0 bases from J, with 11 bases between. The CDR3 totals 15 residues. Germline V CDR1 and CDR2: MNHEY, SVGEGT.